Listed here are 8 T cell receptor beta chains from one sample, sequenced in a study of blood T cell repertoires in COVID-19. Data came from immunoSEQ multiplex PCR; TCRdb stores just in-frame clones and leaves some out. The repertoire holds over 65,000 clones, with 75% to 85% as singletons. The material sequenced was peripheral blood. Receptor source: a man aged 55 to 69 with COVID-19, enrolled during active disease.

This rearrangement joins TRBV29-1 to TRBJ1-1; D is unresolved. The V end lost 4 bases, the J end lost 0 bases, and 9 bases lay between the germline ends. The CDR3 length is 13 residues. Germline lookup yields CDR1 SQVTM and CDR2 ANQGSEA. The CDR3 is CSVVVGMNTEAFF. In nucleotides, the CDR3 is TGCAGCGTTGTTGTCGGTATGAACACTGAAGCTTTCTTT.

The gene calls are TRBV6-1 and TRBJ1-1; the D is unclear. Germline CDR1 is MNHNS and CDR2 is SASEGT. The CDR3 sequence is 14 residues long. The germline V and J ends were trimmed by 2 bases and 2 bases, with 9 bases remaining between them. The CDR3 loop is CASSESRSNTEAFF. The CDR3, as DNA: TGTGCCAGCAGTGAATCCAGGTCCAACACTGAAGCTTTCTTT.

The CDR3 DNA reads as TGTGCCAGCAGCTCCGCTAGCCCCAGCTCTGGAAACACCATATATTTT. It codes for CASSSASPSSGNTIYF. The chain joins TRBV7-9 to TRBJ1-3; D is unclear. The CDR3 consists of 16 residues. CDR1 and CDR2 (germline): SEHNR, FQNEAQ (reference sequence). The germline V and J ends were trimmed by 4 bases and 0 bases, with 13 bases remaining between them.

This clone was seen only a few times. V is TRBV5-1 and J is TRBJ2-3, with 8 bases matching TRBD1. V lost 4 bases to trimming and J lost 0 bases; unmatched junction nucleotides: 4. CDR1 is SGHRS and CDR2 is YFSETQ in the germline V gene. The CDR3 spans 15 residues. The CDR3 DNA reads as TGCGCCAGCAGCCCCGGACAGGGTAGCACAGATACGCAGTATTTT. It encodes CASSPGQGSTDTQYF.

The rearrangement links TRBV5-1 to TRBJ2-7; TRBD2 agrees at 14 bases. CDR1 is SGHRS, CDR2 YFSETQ, per germline. The CDR3 is 15 amino acids. Trimming removed 2 bases from V and 6 bases from J; junction bases left unmatched: 4. The CDR3 is CASSLPGTSGGEQYF. In DNA, the CDR3 is TGCGCCAGCAGCTTACCCGGGACTAGCGGGGGCGAGCAGTACTTC.

The gene calls are TRBV6-5 and TRBJ2-3, with a weak D call TRBD2 (8 bases). Germline CDR1 MNHEY, CDR2 SVGAGI. This CDR3 contains 16 residues. The germline V and J ends were trimmed by 4 bases and 2 bases, with 16 bases remaining between them. The CDR3 protein is CASSWGTAGVTDTQYF. The DNA for the CDR3 is TGTGCCAGCAGTTGGGGGACAGCGGGGGTCACAGATACGCAGTATTTT.

The chain joins TRBV2 to TRBJ1-6; 10 bases are a match to TRBD1. This CDR3 spans 15 amino acids. V was clipped by 6 bases and J by 10 bases; unmatched bases: 9. Germline-derived CDR1 and CDR2 are SNHLY and FYNNEI. The CDR3 nucleotides read TGTGCCAGCAGGGGGGACAGGGGTACCCGATCACCCCTCCACTTT. This translates into CASRGDRGTRSPLHF.

This clone is a singleton in its sample. The chain links TRBV2 to TRBJ1-1; possibly TRBD1 for D (5 bases). This CDR3 is 12 amino acids long. Germline CDR1 reads SNHLY; CDR2 reads FYNNEI. With 2 bases removed from V and 8 bases from J, the gap between germline ends came to 9 bases. CDR3: CASSELGREAFF. The CDR3 bases are TGTGCCAGCAGTGAACTGGGGCGGGAAGCTTTCTTT.